This entry lists 13 T cell receptor beta chains sequenced from one sample in a study of T-cell memory formation after mild COVID-19 (dated by TCRdb to the early 2020s). The receptor library was made with 5' RACE. The listed sequencing device is Illumina NovaSeq 6000. The raw public data were reprocessed by TCRdb itself: fastp quality trimming at Q25, MiXCR clonotype calling, in-frame beta chains only. CDR3 protein sequences are deduplicated, and each keeps its most common genes and DNA. In all, the sample holds roughly 350,000 distinct CDR3 sequences, and roughly 20% of those were seen once. The ten most abundant clones make up around 13% of the sample. The source material was PBMCs or a T cell subset sorted from them (not recorded which). The receptors stem from an adult woman who had mild COVID-19 (a few samples of this study predate the infection). The sample titles of this study are shuffled in the database, so cell type and time point are left out; the donor was told from shared clones.

This clonotype showed up many times. The CDR3 DNA sequence: TGTGCCAGCTCAGTACAGGGGGCGCTTCAAAATGAAGCTTTCTTT. Translated: CASSVQGALQNEAFF. The chain links TRBV18 to TRBJ1-1, with 9 bases aligning to TRBD1. This CDR3 is built from 15 residues. Unmatched junction bases numbered 11, after V lost 5 bases and J lost 7 bases. Germline CDR1 is KGHSH and CDR2 is LQKENI.

This chain connects TRBV3-1 to TRBJ1-1; D is perhaps TRBD1 (5 bases). Germline V gives CDR1 LGHDT, CDR2 YNNKEL (reference sequence). The ends were cut back, 4 bases at V and 2 bases at J, with 14 bases in the middle. The CDR3 has 15 amino acids. For the CDR3, the DNA is TGTGCCAGCAGCCTTGGGGGGACCGATAACACTGAAGCTTTCTTT. Translated, it gives CASSLGGTDNTEAFF.

This rearrangement joins TRBV2 to TRBJ2-7; 12 bases are a match to TRBD2. V lost 6 bases, J lost 0 bases, and 6 bases stayed unmatched. Germline V gene lookup returns CDR1 SNHLY and CDR2 FYNNEI. The CDR3 is 16 amino acids. CDR3 in amino acids: CASRTPTSGSSYEQYF. The CDR3 region has the DNA TGTGCCAGCAGGACTCCGACTAGCGGGAGCTCCTACGAGCAGTACTTC.

The V and J genes are TRBV6-1 and TRBJ1-6; the D gene is possibly TRBD1 (5 bases). Trimming cost V 4 bases and J 3 bases, with 13 bases left between them. Looked up from germline, CDR1 is MNHNS and CDR2 is SASEGT. The CDR3 length is 16 residues. The chain's CDR3 is CASSGGAGVYNSPLHF. CDR3 in DNA: TGTGCCAGCAGTGGTGGGGCAGGCGTCTATAATTCACCCCTCCACTTT.

The chain links TRBV5-6 to TRBJ1-6; the D gene is possibly TRBD1 (5 bases). The CDR3 consists of 16 residues. The V end lost 2 bases, the J end lost 7 bases, and 16 bases lay between the germline ends. Per germline, CDR1 SGHDT and CDR2 YYEEEE. This CDR3 reads CASSLASGTRNSPLHF. The CDR3, as DNA: TGTGCCAGCAGCTTAGCATCCGGGACTCGAAATTCACCCCTCCACTTT. Based on the CDR3 plus reference TRBV5-6 and TRBJ1-6, the full variable domain is DAGVTQSPTHLIKTRGQQVTLRCSPKSGHDTVSWYQQALGQGPQFIFQYYEEEERQRGNFPDRFSGHQFPNYSSELNVNALLLGDSALYLCASSLASGTRNSPLHFGNGTRLTVT.

V is TRBV9 and J is TRBJ1-2; no clear D. CDR1 and CDR2 (germline): SGDLS, YYNGEE. There are 15 residues in the CDR3. Trimming took 4 bases from V and 3 from J, leaving 16 bases between them. For the CDR3, the DNA is TGTGCCAGCAGCCCTCGTTCGGTGGCCTACTATGGCTACACCTTC. Protein sequence: CASSPRSVAYYGYTF. The full variable domain, its missing parts supplied by reference TRBV9 and TRBJ1-2, is DSGVTQTPKHLITATGQRVTLRCSPRSGDLSVYWYQQSLDQGLQFLIQYYNGEERAKGNILERFSAQQFPDLHSELNLSSLELGDSALYFCASSPRSVAYYGYTFGSGTRLTVV.

The chain couples TRBV5-1 to TRBJ1-1; D is ambiguous. Trimming cost V 1 base and J 1 base, with 5 bases left between them. Germline CDR1 reads SGHRS; CDR2 reads YFSETQ. This CDR3 spans 13 amino acids. The CDR3 sequence: CASSLSENTEAFF. The CDR3 nucleotides read TGCGCCAGCAGCTTGTCTGAGAACACTGAAGCTTTCTTT.

The chain is built from TRBV5-1 and TRBJ2-3; TRBD2 matches at 7 bases. Germline V CDR1 and CDR2: SGHRS, YFSETQ. CDR3 size: 14 residues. V dropped 6 bases and J dropped 2; count of bases not matched to a gene: 6. The CDR3 spells CASTQAGNTDTQYF. In DNA form, the CDR3 reads TGCGCCAGCACCCAAGCGGGGAACACAGATACGCAGTATTTT.

V gene TRBV6-5 combines with J gene TRBJ1-2, with 12 bases aligning to TRBD1. J was trimmed by 2 bases and V by 0 bases; bases with no gene match: 1. This CDR3 contains 16 residues. Germline V gene sequence: CDR1 MNHEY, CDR2 SVGAGI. This chain's CDR3 is CASSYSGQGANYGYTF. The CDR3 nucleotides read TGTGCCAGCAGTTACTCGGGACAGGGGGCAAACTATGGCTACACCTTC.

With respect to this clonotype: The junction and the germline gene differ at one end; a read error may be behind it. The rearrangement uses TRBV25-1 and TRBJ2-2; D gene ambiguous. Germline V gene sequence: CDR1 MGHDK, CDR2 SYGVNS. The length of the CDR3 is 11 residues. The CDR3 DNA sequence: TGTGACAGCAGTCACACCGGGGAGCTGTTTTTT. It specifies CDSSHTGELFF.

The chain joins TRBV9 to TRBJ2-7; D unresolved. Trimming pared 0 bases from V and 1 base from J, leaving 8 bases between. From germline, CDR1 is SGDLS and CDR2 YYNGEE. This CDR3 is 14 amino acids long. CDR3 residues: CASSVVAESYEQYF. CDR3 nucleotide sequence: TGTGCCAGCAGCGTAGTTGCGGAATCCTACGAGCAGTACTTC.

This clonotype was seen a few times. The rearrangement links TRBV4-3 to TRBJ2-3, with D possibly being TRBD2 (6 bases). V shed 6 bases and J shed 5 bases, with 21 bases lying between them. This CDR3 contains 16 residues. The germline gives CDR1 LGHNA, CDR2 YSLEER. This chain's CDR3 is CASSLTLGGEGDTQYF. The CDR3 nucleotides read TGCGCCAGCAGTCTGACCCTCGGAGGGGAAGGAGATACGCAGTATTTT.

This chain joins TRBV16 and TRBJ2-2; D possibly corresponds to TRBD2 (5 bases). The germline gives CDR1 KGHSY, CDR2 FQNENV. The length of the CDR3 is 14 residues. V shed 2 bases and J shed 6 bases, with 10 bases lying between them. CDR3 loop: CASSQVGRAGELFF. In DNA form, the CDR3 reads TGTGCCAGCAGCCAAGTTGGGAGAGCCGGGGAGCTGTTTTTT.